Listed below are T cell receptor beta chains from one sample, sequenced in a study of T cell changes during pregnancy in multiple sclerosis. Clones were sequenced by immunoSEQ multiplex PCR, and TCRdb holds only the in-frame ones, with some missing. The table lists approximately 100,000 clones, roughly nine tenths of them singletons, with roughly 2.3% in the top ten. Specimen: peripheral blood, collected after pregnancy. The receptors originated from a female donor in good health, enrolled as a control in a pregnancy study. Both conserved end residues are part of each CDR3. A D gene is named only where the DNA matches it firmly.

D	V	J	CDR3	DNA
TRBD1	TRBV2	TRBJ1-4	CASSAGQGDEKLFF	TGTGCCAGCAGCGCAGGACAGGGGGATGAAAAACTGTTTTTT
TRBD1	TRBV5-1	TRBJ1-5	CASSLGQGVGQPQHF	TGCGCCAGCAGCTTGGGGCAGGGGGTCGGACAGCCCCAGCATTTT
-	TRBV2	TRBJ1-5	CASSAGDSNQPQHF	TGTGCCAGCAGTGCAGGGGATAGCAATCAGCCCCAGCATTTT
TRBD1	TRBV27	TRBJ2-7	CASSPGQGSREQYF	TGTGCCAGCAGTCCCGGACAGGGATCTAGGGAGCAGTACTTC
-	TRBV19	TRBJ2-7	CASSTGTPYEQYF	TGTGCCAGTAGTACAGGGACACCCTACGAGCAGTACTTC
-	TRBV19	TRBJ2-1	CASSRNSYNEQFF	TGTGCCAGTAGTAGAAACTCTTACAATGAGCAGTTCTTC
-	TRBV25-1	TRBJ2-2	CASSARPEPGTGELFF	TGTGCCAGCAGTGCCCGCCCAGAGCCGGGGACCGGGGAGCTGTTTTTT
TRBD2	TRBV9	TRBJ2-7	CASMSRLASSYEQYF	TGTGCCAGCATGTCGAGACTAGCGAGTTCCTACGAGCAGTACTTC
-	TRBV27	TRBJ1-1	CASTAGGEAFF	TGTGCCAGCACCGCCGGCGGGGAAGCTTTCTTT
-	TRBV15	TRBJ1-2	CATSTASTRVTF	TGTGCCACCAGCACTGCCTCGACTAGGGTCACCTTC
TRBD1	TRBV7-9	TRBJ1-1	CASSTTGVRTEAFF	TGTGCCAGCAGCACGACAGGGGTACGGACTGAAGCTTTCTTT
-	TRBV7-3	TRBJ2-4	CASSLRTVAKNIQYF	TGTGCCAGCAGCTTACGGACTGTAGCCAAAAACATTCAGTACTTC
TRBD1	TRBV10-3	TRBJ2-3	CAYRGPTDTQYF	TGTGCCTACAGGGGGCCCACAGATACGCAGTATTTT
TRBD1	TRBV25-1	TRBJ1-2	CASGDRGQGYTF	TGTGCCAGCGGGGACAGGGGGCAAGGCTACACCTTC
-	TRBV6-6	TRBJ2-7	CASSTAGGEQYF	TGTGCCAGCAGTACGGCCGGGGGCGAGCAGTACTTC
-	TRBV5-4	TRBJ1-1	CASSPPGQLNTEAFF	TGTGCCAGCAGCCCCCCAGGACAACTGAACACTGAAGCTTTCTTT
TRBD1	TRBV4-2	TRBJ2-7	CASSQDRAGGYEQYF	TGTGCCAGCAGCCAAGATAGGGCAGGGGGTTACGAGCAGTACTTC
-	TRBV5-6	TRBJ2-5	CASSLVGEGAETQYF	TGTGCCAGCAGCCTTGTGGGTGAGGGTGCAGAGACCCAGTACTTC
-	TRBV7-9	TRBJ1-1	CASSLGSTGSTEAFF	TGTGCCAGCAGCTTAGGGTCCACAGGGAGCACTGAAGCTTTCTTT
-	TRBV7-9	TRBJ1-2	CASSFGGGYTF	TGTGCCAGCAGCTTCGGTGGTGGCTACACCTTC